The 7 T cell receptor beta chains listed next were all sequenced from one sample in a study of T cells in Graves' hyperthyroidism and ophthalmopathy. Regions amplified from RNA transcripts were the TCR beta CDR3 regions. Researchers ran a first-round RT-PCR on the TCR CDR3 using the HTBI primer set. In TCRdb, the multiplex PCR reads were re-called with MiXCR into one record per CDR3 protein. The profile shows approximately 400,000 distinct CDR3 sequences, roughly 15% of them singletons. Sequencing was performed on blood. These receptors were collected from a woman in her 30s with Graves' ophthalmopathy.

This clonotype was counted ten times or more. J is TRBJ2-1 and V is TRBV20-1, with 7 bases aligning to TRBD2. The CDR3 totals 15 residues. Looked up from germline, CDR1 is DFQATT and CDR2 is SNEGSKA (reference sequence). V was clipped by 2 bases and J by 0 bases; unmatched bases: 4. CDR3 coding DNA: TGCAGTGCTAGAAAGCGGGGAAGCTCCTACAATGAGCAGTTCTTC. It codes for CSARKRGSSYNEQFF.

With regard to this clonotype: This sequence may be a read error, since a much larger clone differs from it by one base. CDR3 loop: CAGRLRRYRDRDAGELFF. DNA of the CDR3: TGTGCCGGCAGATTGAGACGGTACCGGGACAGGGACGCCGGGGAGCTGTTTTTT. The chain uses TRBV28 and TRBJ2-2; 9 positions agree with TRBD1. The CDR3 extends over 18 amino acids. Germline V gene data show CDR1 as MDHEN and CDR2 as SYDVKM.

This chain connects TRBV20-1 to TRBJ1-5; tentatively, D is TRBD1 (6 bases). Germline loops: CDR1 DFQATT, CDR2 SNEGSKA (reference sequence). CDR3 length: 12 residues. CDR3 amino acids: CNAVRNREGQHF. The CDR3 bases are TGCAATGCAGTCAGGAACAGGGAAGGCCAGCATTTT.

This clonotype was picked up many times. The chain joins TRBV12-5 to TRBJ1-1; D is unresolved. Germline lookup yields CDR1 LGHNT and CDR2 FRNRAP. Trimming took 6 bases from V and 5 from J, leaving 13 bases between them. CDR3 length: 13 amino acids. CDR3 region: CASGQNTGTEAFF. The DNA for the CDR3 is TGTGCTAGTGGCCAAAATACGGGTACTGAAGCTTTCTTT.

This clonotype occurred many times. This chain joins TRBV6-1 and TRBJ1-2; D is undetermined. Trimming shortened V by 7 bases and J by 7 bases, and 22 bases separated the two germline ends. This CDR3 comprises 15 residues. The germline CDR1 and CDR2 sequences are MNHNS and SASEGT. The CDR3 here is CASTHRGRSVGGYTF. In DNA form, the CDR3 reads TGTGCCAGCACCCACAGAGGGCGCAGTGTTGGTGGCTACACCTTC.

This clonotype was counted at least ten times. The V and J genes are TRBV12-3 or TRBV12-4 and TRBJ1-4; possible D gene TRBD1, 6 bases. The CDR3 extends over 14 amino acids. Trimming cost V 3 bases and J 8 bases, with 13 bases left between them. The CDR3 coding sequence is TGTGCCAGCAGTTTCCAGGGGTTAGGGGAAAAACTGTTTTTT. It encodes CASSFQGLGEKLFF.

This clonotype occurred once. One base away lies a much larger clone, so this may be a sequencing read error. The chain couples TRBV6-1 to TRBJ2-3; D is perhaps TRBD1 (6 bases). Looked up from germline, CDR1 is MNHNS and CDR2 is SASEGT. The germline V and J ends were trimmed by 6 bases and 1 base, with 8 bases remaining between them. The CDR3 is made up of 13 amino acids. Here the CDR3 reads CASRGAGTDTQYF. The CDR3 nucleotides read TGTGCCAGCAGGGGGGCAGGCACAGATACGCAGTATTTT.